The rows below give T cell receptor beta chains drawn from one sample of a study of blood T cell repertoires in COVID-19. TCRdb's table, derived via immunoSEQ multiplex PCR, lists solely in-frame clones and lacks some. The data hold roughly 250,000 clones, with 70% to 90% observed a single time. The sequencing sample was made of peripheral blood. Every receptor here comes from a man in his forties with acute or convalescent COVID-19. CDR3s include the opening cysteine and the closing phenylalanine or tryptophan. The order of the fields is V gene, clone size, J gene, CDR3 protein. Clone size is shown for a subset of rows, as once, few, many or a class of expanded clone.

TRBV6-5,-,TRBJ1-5,CASSYGHNQPQHF
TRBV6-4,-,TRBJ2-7,CASPHLPGQAYEQYF
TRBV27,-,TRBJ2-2,CASRPGQALNTGELFF
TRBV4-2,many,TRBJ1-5,CASSLQGEQPQHF
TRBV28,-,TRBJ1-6,CASSFLASPLHF
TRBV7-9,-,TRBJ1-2,CASSPANYGYTF
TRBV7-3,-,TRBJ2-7,CASSPDRGYEQYF
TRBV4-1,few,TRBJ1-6,CASSQLQRSPLHF
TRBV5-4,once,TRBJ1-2,CASSPPDTAGSGYTF
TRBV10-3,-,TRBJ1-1,CAISVQGAVEAFF
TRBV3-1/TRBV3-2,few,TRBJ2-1,CASRSQVSYNEQFF
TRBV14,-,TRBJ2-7,CASSQETTYEQYF
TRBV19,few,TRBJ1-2,CASIRDTQGHGYTF
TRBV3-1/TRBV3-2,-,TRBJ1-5,CASSQDRFSPQHF
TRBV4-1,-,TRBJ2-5,CASSPNQRGAPQETQYF
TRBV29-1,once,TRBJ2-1,CSVGGGGHLSYNEQFF
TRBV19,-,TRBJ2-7,CASSILTSDSYEQYF
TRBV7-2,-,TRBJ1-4,CASSSGQGQGEKLFF
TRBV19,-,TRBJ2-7,CASSIGAGQGPPYEQYF
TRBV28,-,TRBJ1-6,CASSLRTGSSPLHF
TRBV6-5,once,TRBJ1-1,CASSYDRGRGGTEAFF
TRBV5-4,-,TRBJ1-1,CASSLVGHMNTEAFF
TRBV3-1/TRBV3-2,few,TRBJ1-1,CASSLGPGTEAFF
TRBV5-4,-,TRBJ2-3,CASSLVGTGADTQYF
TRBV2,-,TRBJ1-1,CASRLGTGGTEAFF
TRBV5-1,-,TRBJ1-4,CASSEGLMGEKLFF
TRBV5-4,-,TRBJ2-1,CASSRGGRDHEQFF
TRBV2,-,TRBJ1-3,CASAPGQGRFGNTIYF
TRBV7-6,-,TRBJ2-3,CASSMRLAGGTDTQYF
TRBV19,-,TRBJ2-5,CASSIPSRGGGETQYF